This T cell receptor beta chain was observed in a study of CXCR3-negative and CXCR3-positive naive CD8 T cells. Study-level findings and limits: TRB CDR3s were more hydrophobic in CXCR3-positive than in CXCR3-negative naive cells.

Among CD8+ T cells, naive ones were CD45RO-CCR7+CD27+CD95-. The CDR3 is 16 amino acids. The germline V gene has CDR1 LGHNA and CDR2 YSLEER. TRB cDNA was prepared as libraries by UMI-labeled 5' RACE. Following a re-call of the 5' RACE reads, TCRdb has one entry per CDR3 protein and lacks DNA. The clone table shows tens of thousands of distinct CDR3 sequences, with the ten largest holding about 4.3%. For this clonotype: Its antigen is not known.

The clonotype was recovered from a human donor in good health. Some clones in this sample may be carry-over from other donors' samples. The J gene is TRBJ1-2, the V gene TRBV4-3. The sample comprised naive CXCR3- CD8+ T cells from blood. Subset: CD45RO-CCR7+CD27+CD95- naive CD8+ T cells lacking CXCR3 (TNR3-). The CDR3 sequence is CASSQDEGSPYYGYTF.